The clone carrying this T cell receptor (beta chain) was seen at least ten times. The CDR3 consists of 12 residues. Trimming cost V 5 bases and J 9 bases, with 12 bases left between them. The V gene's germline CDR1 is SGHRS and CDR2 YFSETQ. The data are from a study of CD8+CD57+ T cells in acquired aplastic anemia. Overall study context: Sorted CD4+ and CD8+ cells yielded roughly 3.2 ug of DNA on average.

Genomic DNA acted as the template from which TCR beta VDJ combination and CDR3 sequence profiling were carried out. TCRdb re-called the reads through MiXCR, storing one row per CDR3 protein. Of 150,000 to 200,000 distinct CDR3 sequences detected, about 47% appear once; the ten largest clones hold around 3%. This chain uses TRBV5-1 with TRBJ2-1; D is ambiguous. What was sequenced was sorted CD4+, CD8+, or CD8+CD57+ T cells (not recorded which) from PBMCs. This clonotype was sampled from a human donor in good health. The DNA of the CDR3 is TGCGCCAGCAGACAAGACTTCACTGAGCAGTTCTTC. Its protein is CASRQDFTEQFF.